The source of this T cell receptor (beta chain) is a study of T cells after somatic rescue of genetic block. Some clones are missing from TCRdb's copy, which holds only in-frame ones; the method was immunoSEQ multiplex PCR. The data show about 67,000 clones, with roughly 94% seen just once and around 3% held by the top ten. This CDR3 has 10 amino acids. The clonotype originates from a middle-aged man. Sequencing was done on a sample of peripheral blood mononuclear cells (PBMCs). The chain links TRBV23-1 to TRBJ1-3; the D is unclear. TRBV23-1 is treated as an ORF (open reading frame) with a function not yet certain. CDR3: CLCSGNTIYF. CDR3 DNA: TGCTTGTGCTCTGGAAACACCATATATTTT.